One sample yielded the 8 T cell receptor beta chains listed below, sequenced in a study of identical twins. TCRdb recomputed calls from the 5' RACE reads with MiXCR, one row per CDR3 protein. The data show approximately 1.8 million distinct CDR3 sequences, about 31% seen once. The material sequenced was cord blood. All receptors come from a newborn girl in good health.

This clonotype came up a few times. The V gene is TRBV27, the J gene TRBJ2-5; D is ambiguous. The CDR3 length is 19 residues. Germline-derived CDR1 and CDR2 are MNHEY and SMNVEV (reference sequence). V gave up 1 base and J gave up 2 bases, with 23 bases separating them. CDR3 in amino acids: CASSLFYVVGATHQETQYF. The CDR3 nucleotides read TGTGCCAGCAGTTTATTTTATGTAGTCGGAGCGACACATCAAGAGACCCAGTACTTC.

This chain joins TRBV5-6 and TRBJ1-2, with D perhaps matching TRBD1 (5 bases). Germline V gene lookup returns CDR1 SGHDT and CDR2 YYEEEE. The CDR3 has 17 residues. Trimming shortened V by 3 bases and J by 0 bases, and 18 bases separated the two germline ends. CDR3 DNA sequence: TGTGCCAGCAGCTCCGGCACCGGGACCGAGACTAACTATGGCTACACCTTC. This sequence encodes CASSSGTGTETNYGYTF. The full variable domain, rest sourced from reference TRBV5-6 and TRBJ1-2, is DAGVTQSPTHLIKTRGQQVTLRCSPKSGHDTVSWYQQALGQGPQFIFQYYEEEERQRGNFPDRFSGHQFPNYSSELNVNALLLGDSALYLCASSSGTGTETNYGYTFGSGTRLTVV.

The chain joins TRBV20-1 to TRBJ2-1, with 9 bases fitting TRBD2. Per the germline V gene, CDR1 is DFQATT and CDR2 is SNEGSKA (reference sequence). CDR3 length: 15 residues. V lost 1 base to trimming and J lost 6 bases; unmatched junction nucleotides: 7. This CDR3 reads CSARGGTSPFNEQFF. CDR3 DNA sequence: TGCAGTGCTAGAGGGGGGACTAGCCCGTTCAATGAGCAGTTCTTC.

This clonotype has a handful of counts. The V call is TRBV6-2 or TRBV6-3, the J call TRBJ1-2; no reliable D call. Trimming removed 0 bases from V and 8 bases from J, with 13 bases in between. The CDR3 loop spans 14 amino acids. CDR1 MNHEY and CDR2 SVGEGT come from the germline V gene. CDR3 protein: CASSYSSRSWGYTF. The CDR3 bases are TGTGCCAGCAGTTACTCAAGCCGTTCCTGGGGCTACACCTTC.

The genes are TRBV5-4 and TRBJ1-2; 8 positions agree with TRBD1. V dropped 4 bases and J dropped 4; count of bases not matched to a gene: 12. Germline CDR1 and CDR2: SGHNT and YYREEE (reference sequence). The CDR3 has 16 residues. The CDR3 region is CASSAGQGQSSYGYTF. Written as DNA, the CDR3 is TGTGCCAGCAGCGCCGGACAGGGCCAATCTAGCTATGGCTACACCTTC. The variable domain in full, completed from reference TRBV5-4 and TRBJ1-2, reads ETGVTQSPTHLIKTRGQQVTLRCSSQSGHNTVSWYQQALGQGPQFIFQYYREEENGRGNFPPRFSGLQFPNYSSELNVNALELDDSALYLCASSAGQGQSSYGYTFGSGTRLTVV.

This clonotype came up a few times. V is TRBV4-2 and J is TRBJ1-1; D unresolved. The CDR3 totals 15 residues. CDR1 LGHNA and CDR2 YNFKEQ come from the germline V gene. Trimming shortened V by 4 bases and J by 0 bases, and 12 bases separated the two germline ends. CDR3 in amino acids: CASSPGDTLNTEAFF. The CDR3 region has the DNA TGTGCCAGCAGCCCTGGTGACACGTTGAACACTGAAGCTTTCTTT.

This clonotype turned up a few times. V gene TRBV21-1 combines with J gene TRBJ2-5; the DNA was not used to check the table's D call, TRBD2. TRBV21-1 is a recognized pseudogene. The CDR3 has 14 residues. The CDR3 DNA is TGTGCCAGCAGGGACCGGGAGGGCCGCGAGACCCAGTACTTC. Its protein product is CASRDREGRETQYF.

This rearrangement joins TRBV14 to TRBJ2-3, with TRBD2 matching over 8 bases. The V gene end was trimmed by 4 bases and the J gene end by 0 bases; junction bases not matched to a gene: 6. CDR1 is SGHDN and CDR2 is FVKESK in the germline V gene. There are 16 residues in the CDR3. The DNA for the CDR3 is TGTGCCAGCAGCCCTCGCGGGGGGCTAAGCACAGATACGCAGTATTTT. Translating it yields CASSPRGGLSTDTQYF.